This record covers a single T cell receptor (beta chain). Germline loops: CDR1 SGHAT, CDR2 FQNNGV. CDR3 length: 14 residues. The ends were cut back, 3 bases at V and 8 bases at J, with 15 bases in the middle. This sample was taken from a study of blood T cell repertoires in COVID-19. Study context: T cells, B-cell-depleted T cells, or PBMCs provided the cDNA or gDNA that served as material.

Study processing details: Scientists estimated how many nucleated cells there were by amplifying reference gene primers. Clones were read by immunoSEQ multiplex PCR, and TCRdb kept only the in-frame ones, dropping some. V, J and clone size are taken as reported in that table, and D and trimming were inferred from the DNA itself. In the table there are about 150,000 clones, 75% to 90% of which are singletons. The rearrangement uses TRBV11-2 and TRBJ2-3; D possibly corresponds to TRBD2 (6 bases). Sequencing used peripheral blood. This sequence originates from a man between 65 and 85 years old with acute or convalescent COVID-19. CDR3 loop: CASSFLQTRPTQYF. DNA for the CDR3: TGTGCCAGCAGCTTCTTACAGACTAGACCTACGCAGTATTTT.